These T cell receptor beta chains were read from a single sample in a study of blood T cell repertoires in COVID-19. Some clones are missing from TCRdb's copy, which holds only in-frame ones; the method was immunoSEQ multiplex PCR. Of 210,000 or so clones listed, approximately 90% are singletons. Sequencing was carried out using peripheral blood. The receptors stem from a young man with acute or convalescent COVID-19. Both conserved end residues are part of each CDR3. The D gene is left open where the match is weak. A row's size may be missing; if present it is once, few, many or a size class.

cdr3_aa,cdr3_nt,cdr3_length,d_call,clone_size,v_call,j_call
CSAQRANVLTF,TGCAGTGCCCAGAGGGCCAACGTCCTGACTTTC,11,NA,once,TRBV20-1,TRBJ2-6
CASRPPQGKSSPLHF,TGTGCCAGCAGGCCACCACAGGGCAAGTCTTCACCCCTCCACTTT,15,NA,NA,TRBV28,TRBJ1-6
CASSLASQRSTDTQYF,TGCGCCAGCAGCTTGGCCTCACAGCGGAGCACAGATACGCAGTATTTT,16,NA,once,TRBV5-1,TRBJ2-3
CASSWNRGNTEAFF,TGTGCCAGCTCATGGAACAGGGGGAACACTGAAGCTTTCTTT,14,TRBD1,once,TRBV18,TRBJ1-1
CASSLAGGPGTDTQYF,TGTGCCAGCAGCTTAGCGGGAGGGCCGGGCACAGATACGCAGTATTTT,16,TRBD2,NA,TRBV7-3,TRBJ2-3
CASSTRDSGNTIYF,TGTGCCAGCAGCACCCGGGATTCTGGAAACACCATATATTTT,14,NA,few,TRBV7-8,TRBJ1-3
CASSIGRGRGAFF,TGTGCCAGTAGTATAGGCAGGGGGCGCGGAGCTTTCTTT,13,TRBD1,NA,TRBV19,TRBJ1-1
CSASGGLAKNIQYF,TGCAGTGCTAGTGGGGGACTAGCCAAAAACATTCAGTACTTC,14,NA,NA,TRBV20-1,TRBJ2-4
CASSAQSSGANVLTF,TGCGCCAGCAGCGCACAGAGCTCTGGGGCCAACGTCCTGACTTTC,15,NA,NA,TRBV5-1,TRBJ2-6
CASSYSLRENIQYF,TGTGCCAGCAGTTACTCCCTTCGGGAAAACATTCAGTACTTC,14,NA,NA,TRBV6-6,TRBJ2-4
CASSLAGDEQYF,TGTGCCAGTAGCTTAGCGGGGGACGAGCAGTACTTC,12,TRBD2,NA,TRBV19,TRBJ2-7
CSASLQGVGKGYTF,TGCAGTGCTAGTTTACAGGGGGTTGGGAAGGGCTACACCTTC,14,TRBD1,NA,TRBV20-1,TRBJ1-2
CASSPGYPEAFF,TGTGCCAGCAGCCCAGGGTACCCTGAAGCTTTCTTT,12,NA,NA,TRBV13,TRBJ1-1
CASSLETGTYNTGELFF,TGTGCCAGCAGCTTAGAGACAGGGACCTACAACACCGGGGAGCTGTTTTTT,17,TRBD1,NA,TRBV7-6,TRBJ2-2
CASSIMEGSETQYF,TGTGCCAGTAGTATAATGGAGGGATCAGAGACCCAGTACTTC,14,NA,NA,TRBV19,TRBJ2-5
CASSTFRDRGTRVREQYF,TGTGCCAGCAGCACTTTCCGGGACAGGGGCACTCGAGTTCGTGAGCAGTACTTC,18,TRBD1,NA,TRBV7-9,TRBJ2-7
CAISEGPAYGYTF,TGTGCCATCAGTGAGGGGCCAGCCTATGGCTACACCTTC,13,NA,NA,TRBV10-3,TRBJ1-2
CASSLGTYPSTGELFF,TGTGCCAGCAGCCTAGGAACATACCCTTCCACCGGGGAGCTGTTTTTT,16,NA,NA,TRBV5-5,TRBJ2-2
CASIEGGTSAGANVLTF,TGCGCCAGTATTGAAGGAGGTACTTCGGCTGGGGCCAACGTCCTGACTTTC,17,NA,NA,TRBV5-1,TRBJ2-6
CASREDRSLNSPLHF,TGTGCCAGCAGGGAGGACAGGTCTTTAAATTCACCCCTCCACTTT,15,TRBD1,NA,TRBV6-5,TRBJ1-6
CASSSLTGAYEQYF,TGCGCCAGCAGCTCCTTGACGGGGGCCTACGAGCAGTACTTC,14,NA,NA,TRBV5-1,TRBJ2-7
CATSEVQGLGKSDTQYF,TGTGCCACCAGTGAAGTACAAGGACTAGGGAAGTCAGATACGCAGTATTTT,17,TRBD2,NA,TRBV24-1,TRBJ2-3
CASSSGQGNYEQYF,TGTGCCAGCAGTAGCGGACAGGGGAACTACGAGCAGTACTTC,14,TRBD1,NA,TRBV28,TRBJ2-7
CASRRQTVLSDEQYF,TGTGCCAGCCGAAGACAAACTGTACTCTCTGACGAGCAGTACTTC,15,NA,NA,TRBV6-5,TRBJ2-7
CASSGAGTVTTGELFF,TGCGCCAGCAGCGGAGCCGGGACAGTTACTACCGGGGAGCTGTTTTTT,16,TRBD1,NA,TRBV5-1,TRBJ2-2
CASSSPSRRGRQETQYF,TGTGCCAGCAGTTCTCCCTCCAGGCGGGGTCGTCAAGAGACCCAGTACTTC,17,NA,NA,TRBV28,TRBJ2-5
CASSPLAGLDPFYEQYF,TGTGCCAGCAGCCCTCTAGCGGGGCTAGACCCTTTCTACGAGCAGTACTTC,17,TRBD2,NA,TRBV28,TRBJ2-7
CASSQDGTINTIYF,TGTGCCAGCAGCCAAGATGGGACAATCAACACCATATATTTT,14,NA,NA,TRBV4-2,TRBJ1-3
CASSKVRGTLTYEQYF,TGTGCCAGCAGCAAAGTCAGGGGGACTCTTACCTACGAGCAGTACTTC,16,NA,NA,TRBV21-1,TRBJ2-7
CASSQSGGSSYEQYF,TGTGCCAGCAGTCAATCAGGGGGCTCCTCCTACGAGCAGTACTTC,15,TRBD1,NA,TRBV2,TRBJ2-7
CASSSDRGESYEQYF,TGTGCCAGCTCCTCGGACAGGGGGGAGTCCTACGAGCAGTACTTC,15,TRBD1,NA,TRBV28,TRBJ2-7
CASSFYGGDYNEQFF,TGTGCCAGCAGCTTTTACGGCGGGGACTACAATGAGCAGTTCTTC,15,NA,NA,TRBV11-2,TRBJ2-1
CASNPSGQGGEKLFF,TGCGCCAGCAACCCCTCCGGACAGGGGGGCGAAAAACTGTTTTTT,15,TRBD1,NA,TRBV5-1,TRBJ1-4
CATHPGYGNYGYTF,TGTGCCACTCACCCCGGGTACGGTAACTATGGCTACACCTTC,14,NA,NA,TRBV19,TRBJ1-2
CASSQGATNNSPLHF,TGTGCCAGCAGCCAGGGGGCTACGAATAATTCACCCCTCCACTTT,15,NA,NA,TRBV4-2,TRBJ1-6